This TCR beta chain was sequenced in a study of beta chain features in type 1 diabetes. Investigators reverse transcribed all isolated RNA, so they sequenced expressed TCRB transcripts. TCRdb's table, derived via immunoSEQ multiplex PCR, lists solely in-frame clones and lacks some. This table holds fewer than 400,000 clones, 7% to 9% found once. The TCR sequence derives from a young woman in good health. Material: central memory CD4+ T cells from blood.

The CDR3 DNA sequence: TGTGCCAGCAGCTCCAAAGACAGGGTTGGGGCCAACGTCCTGACTTTC. Translating it yields CASSSKDRVGANVLTF. V and J are TRBV7-2 and TRBJ2-6, with 7 positions matching TRBD1. Germline V lookup: CDR1 SGHTA, CDR2 FQGNSA. There are 16 residues in the CDR3. After removal of 4 bases from V and 3 bases from J, the junction contained 6 bases not matched to a gene. The full variable domain, with the rest looked up from reference TRBV7-2 and TRBJ2-6, is GAGVSQSPSNKVTEKGKDVELRCDPISGHTALYWYRQSLGQGLEFLIYFQGNSAPDKSGLPSDRFSAERTGGSVSTLTIQRTQQEDSAVYLCASSSKDRVGANVLTFGAGSRLTVL.